This TCR beta chain stems from a study of blood T cell repertoires in COVID-19. The CDR3 is 17 residues long. V shed 5 bases, J shed 0 bases, and the junction held 10 bases outside the gene matches. Germline V gives CDR1 LGHNT, CDR2 FRNRAP. Authors' methods: Amplification from reference gene primers served as the basis for estimated nucleated cell counts. Libraries were prepared by immunoSEQ multiplex PCR; TCRdb keeps only in-frame clonotypes and omits some of them. V and J calls and clone size are copied from that table; D and trimming were computed from the DNA. There are roughly 50,000 clones in the sample; around 91% occur only once, and 13% to 15% lies in the top ten.

This receptor was identified in an older woman with active COVID-19. The chain combines TRBV12-5 with TRBJ1-1; 9 nucleotides match TRBD1. Sequencing input: peripheral blood. CDR3 in amino acids: CASGPPPYRGLNTEAFF. CDR3 sequence (DNA): TGTGCTAGTGGTCCACCCCCTTACAGGGGGCTGAACACTGAAGCTTTCTTT.